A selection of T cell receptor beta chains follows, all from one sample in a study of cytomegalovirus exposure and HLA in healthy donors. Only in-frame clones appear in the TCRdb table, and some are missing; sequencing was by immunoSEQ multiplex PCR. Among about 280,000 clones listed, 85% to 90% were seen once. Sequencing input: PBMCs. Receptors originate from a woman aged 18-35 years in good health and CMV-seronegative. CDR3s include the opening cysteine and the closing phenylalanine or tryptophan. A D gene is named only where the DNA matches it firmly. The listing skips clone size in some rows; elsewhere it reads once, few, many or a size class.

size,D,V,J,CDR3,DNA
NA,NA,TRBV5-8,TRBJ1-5,CASSWGTYQPQHF,TGTGCCAGCAGCTGGGGGACTTATCAGCCCCAGCATTTT
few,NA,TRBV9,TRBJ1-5,CASSEGLGRDQPQHF,TGTGCCAGCAGCGAGGGACTTGGGAGAGATCAGCCCCAGCATTTT
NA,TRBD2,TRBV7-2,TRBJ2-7,CASSLSFREAYEQYF,TGTGCCAGCAGCTTATCGTTCCGGGAGGCCTACGAGCAGTACTTC
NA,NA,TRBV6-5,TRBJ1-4,CASSPRVSQGEKLFF,TGTGCCAGCAGCCCGAGGGTCTCTCAGGGGGAAAAACTGTTTTTT
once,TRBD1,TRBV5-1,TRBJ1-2,CASSDWTGSGYTF,TGCGCCAGCAGCGATTGGACAGGGAGTGGCTACACCTTC
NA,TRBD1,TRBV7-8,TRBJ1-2,CASSRDRADGYTF,TGTGCCAGCAGCCGTGACAGGGCGGATGGCTACACCTTC
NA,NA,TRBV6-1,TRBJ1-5,CASSEWSPYSNQPQHF,TGTGCCAGCAGTGAATGGTCACCCTATAGCAATCAGCCCCAGCATTTT
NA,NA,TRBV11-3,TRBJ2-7,CASSLYGGALDEQYF,TGTGCCAGCAGCTTGTACGGGGGAGCTCTCGACGAGCAGTACTTC
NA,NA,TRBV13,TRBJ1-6,CASSLSRNSPLHF,TGTGCCAGCAGCTTATCCAGAAATTCACCCCTCCACTTT
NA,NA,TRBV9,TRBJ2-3,CASSLTPERSDTQYF,TGTGCCAGCAGCTTAACACCCGAGCGCTCGGATACGCAGTATTTT
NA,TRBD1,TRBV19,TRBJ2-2,CASNDRVGNTGELFF,TGTGCCAGTAACGACAGGGTTGGGAACACCGGGGAGCTGTTTTTT
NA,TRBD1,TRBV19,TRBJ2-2,CASMRGQGSPGELFF,TGTGCCAGTATGAGGGGACAGGGTTCCCCCGGGGAGCTGTTTTTT
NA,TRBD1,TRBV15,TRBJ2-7,CATSRERGRIYEQYF,TGTGCCACCAGCAGAGAAAGGGGGCGCATCTACGAGCAGTACTTC
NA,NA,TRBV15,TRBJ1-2,CATSSLQTGLYGYTF,TGTGCCACCAGCAGTCTTCAAACAGGTCTCTATGGCTACACCTTC
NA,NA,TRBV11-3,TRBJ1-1,CASSLSGPNTEAFF,TGTGCCAGCAGCTTGTCAGGGCCAAACACTGAAGCTTTCTTT
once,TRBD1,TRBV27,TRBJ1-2,CASSYSGQGNYGYTF,TGTGCCAGCAGTTACTCCGGACAGGGGAACTATGGCTACACCTTC
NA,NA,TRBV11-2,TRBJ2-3,CASSLRPSGTDTQYF,TGTGCCAGCAGCTTACGACCTAGCGGCACAGATACGCAGTATTTT
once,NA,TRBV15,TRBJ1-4,CATRRRGGEKLFF,TGTGCCACCAGAAGAAGGGGGGGGGAAAAACTGTTTTTT
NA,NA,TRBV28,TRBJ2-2,CASSRGGNTGELFF,TGTGCCAGCAGCCGGGGAGGGAACACCGGGGAGCTGTTTTTT
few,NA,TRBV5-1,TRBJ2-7,CASSLDFYEQYF,TGCGCCAGCAGCTTGGACTTCTACGAGCAGTACTTC
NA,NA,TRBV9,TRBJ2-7,CASSAGGTTYEQYF,TGTGCCAGCAGCGCCGGGGGGACAACCTACGAGCAGTACTTC
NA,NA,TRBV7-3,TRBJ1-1,CASSLSSYTEAFF,TGTGCCAGCAGCTTAAGTAGTTACACTGAAGCTTTCTTT